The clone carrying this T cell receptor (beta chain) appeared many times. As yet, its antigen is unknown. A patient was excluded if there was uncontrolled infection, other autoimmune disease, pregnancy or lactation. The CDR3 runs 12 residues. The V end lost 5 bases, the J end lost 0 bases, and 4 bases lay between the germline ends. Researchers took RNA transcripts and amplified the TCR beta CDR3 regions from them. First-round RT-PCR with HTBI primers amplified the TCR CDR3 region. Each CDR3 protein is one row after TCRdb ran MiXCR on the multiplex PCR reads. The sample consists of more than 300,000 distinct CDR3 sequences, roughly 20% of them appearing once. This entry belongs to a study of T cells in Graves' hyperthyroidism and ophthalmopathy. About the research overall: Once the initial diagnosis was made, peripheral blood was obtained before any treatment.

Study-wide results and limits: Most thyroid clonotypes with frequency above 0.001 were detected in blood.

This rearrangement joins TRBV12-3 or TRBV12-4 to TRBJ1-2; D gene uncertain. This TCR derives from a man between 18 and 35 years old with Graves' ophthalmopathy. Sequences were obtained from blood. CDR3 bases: TGTGCCAGCAGTGGGACTAACTATGGCTACACCTTC. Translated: CASSGTNYGYTF.